The clone carrying this TCR beta chain was seen repeatedly, ten times or more. Sample time point: persistent/refractory GD, antithyroid drugs over 5 years with positive TRAb. TCR sequences were obtained from RNA taken from PBMCs. With 3 bases removed from V and 1 base from J, the gap between germline ends came to 15 bases. CDR3 size: 15 residues. Germline V gene sequence: CDR1 DFQATT, CDR2 SNEGSKA (reference sequence). The sample originates from a study of regulatory T cells in long-lasting Graves disease. In building TCR beta libraries, iRepertoire HTBI primers were used together with Arm-PCR of CDR3 regions. TCRdb re-called the multiplex PCR reads with MiXCR, one entry per CDR3 protein. The table has hundreds of thousands of distinct CDR3 sequences, 20% to 25% seen once.

Sequenced here: peripheral blood mononuclear cells (PBMCs), sampled when the disease was refractory, from a patient treated with antithyroid drugs. The TCR was taken from a female donor with Graves disease. The genes are TRBV20-1 and TRBJ2-5; weak D call: TRBD2 (6 bases). CDR3 sequence reads: CSASADSGTQETQYF. The CDR3 DNA sequence: TGCAGTGCTAGCGCGGATAGCGGAACCCAAGAGACCCAGTACTTC.